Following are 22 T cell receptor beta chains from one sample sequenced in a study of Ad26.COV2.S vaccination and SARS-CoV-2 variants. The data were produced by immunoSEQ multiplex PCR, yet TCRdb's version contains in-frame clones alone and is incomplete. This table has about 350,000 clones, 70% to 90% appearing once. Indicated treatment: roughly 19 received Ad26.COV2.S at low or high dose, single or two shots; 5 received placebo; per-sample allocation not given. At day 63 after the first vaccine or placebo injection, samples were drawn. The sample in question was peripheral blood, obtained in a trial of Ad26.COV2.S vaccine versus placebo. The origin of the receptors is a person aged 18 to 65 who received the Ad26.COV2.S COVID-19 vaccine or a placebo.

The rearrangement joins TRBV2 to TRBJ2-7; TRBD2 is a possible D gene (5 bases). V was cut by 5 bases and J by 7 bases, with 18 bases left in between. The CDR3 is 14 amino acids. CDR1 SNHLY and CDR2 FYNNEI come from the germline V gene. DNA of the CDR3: TGTGCCAGCAGTAAGACTGGAGGACTTGGAGAGCAGTACTTC. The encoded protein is CASSKTGGLGEQYF.

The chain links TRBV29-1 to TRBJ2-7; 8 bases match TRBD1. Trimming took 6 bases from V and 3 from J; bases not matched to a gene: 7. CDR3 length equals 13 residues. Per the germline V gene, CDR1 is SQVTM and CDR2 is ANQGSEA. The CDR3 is CSVAGTGIYEQYF. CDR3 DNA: TGCAGCGTCGCCGGGACAGGAATCTACGAGCAGTACTTC.

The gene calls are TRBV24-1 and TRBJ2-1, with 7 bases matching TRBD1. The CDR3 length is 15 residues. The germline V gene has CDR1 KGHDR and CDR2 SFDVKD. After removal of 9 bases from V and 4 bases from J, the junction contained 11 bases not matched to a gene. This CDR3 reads CATAPGTDLYNEQFF. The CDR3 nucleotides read TGTGCCACCGCCCCCGGGACAGATTTATACAATGAGCAGTTCTTC.

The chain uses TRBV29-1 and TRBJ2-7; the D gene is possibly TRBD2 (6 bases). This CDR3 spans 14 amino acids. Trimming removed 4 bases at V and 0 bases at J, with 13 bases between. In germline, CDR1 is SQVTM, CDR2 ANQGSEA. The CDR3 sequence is CSVGGTLSSYEQYF. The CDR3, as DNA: TGCAGCGTTGGCGGGACGCTGAGCTCCTACGAGCAGTACTTC.

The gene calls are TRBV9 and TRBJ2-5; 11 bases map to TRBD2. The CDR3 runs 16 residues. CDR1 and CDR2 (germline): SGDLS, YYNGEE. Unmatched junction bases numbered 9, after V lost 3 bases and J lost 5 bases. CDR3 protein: CASSGTSGGLVETQYF. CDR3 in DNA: TGTGCCAGCAGCGGCACTAGCGGGGGCCTTGTGGAGACCCAGTACTTC.

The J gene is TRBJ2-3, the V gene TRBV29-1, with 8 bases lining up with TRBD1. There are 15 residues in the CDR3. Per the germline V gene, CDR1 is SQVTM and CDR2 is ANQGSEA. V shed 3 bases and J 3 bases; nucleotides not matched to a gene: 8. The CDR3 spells CSVEPRTGSTDTQYF. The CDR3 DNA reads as TGCAGCGTTGAGCCCAGGACAGGGAGTACAGATACGCAGTATTTT.

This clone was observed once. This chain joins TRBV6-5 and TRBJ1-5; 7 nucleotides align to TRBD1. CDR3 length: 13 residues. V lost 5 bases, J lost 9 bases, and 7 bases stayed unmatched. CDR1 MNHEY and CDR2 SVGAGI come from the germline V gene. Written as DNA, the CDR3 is TGTGCCAGCAGTATTAGCGACAGGGCGCCCCAGCATTTT. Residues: CASSISDRAPQHF.

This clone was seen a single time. The CDR3 region is CASRLGSDSGANVLTF. DNA for the CDR3: TGTGCCAGTAGACTCGGCTCGGACTCTGGGGCCAACGTCCTGACTTTC. J is TRBJ2-6 and V is TRBV19; the D is unclear. Trimming pared 6 bases from V and 0 bases from J, leaving 12 bases between. This CDR3 region has 16 residues. Germline-derived CDR1 and CDR2 are LNHDA and SQIVND (reference sequence).

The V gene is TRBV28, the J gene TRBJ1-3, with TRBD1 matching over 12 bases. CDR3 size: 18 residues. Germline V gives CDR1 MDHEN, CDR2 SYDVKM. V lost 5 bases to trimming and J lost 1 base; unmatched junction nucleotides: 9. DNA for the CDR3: TGTGCCAGCAGTCAACAGCCGGGACAGGGGGCATCTGGAAACACCATATATTTT. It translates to CASSQQPGQGASGNTIYF.

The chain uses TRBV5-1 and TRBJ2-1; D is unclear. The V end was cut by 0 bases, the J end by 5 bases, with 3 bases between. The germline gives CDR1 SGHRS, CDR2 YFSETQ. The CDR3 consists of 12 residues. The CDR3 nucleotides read TGCGCCAGCAGCTTGGGGAACAATGAGCAGTTCTTC. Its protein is CASSLGNNEQFF.

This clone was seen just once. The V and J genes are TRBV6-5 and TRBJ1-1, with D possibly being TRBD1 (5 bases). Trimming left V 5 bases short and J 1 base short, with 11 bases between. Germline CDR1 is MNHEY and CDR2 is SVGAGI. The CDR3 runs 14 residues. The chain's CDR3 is CASSLTRGNTEAFF. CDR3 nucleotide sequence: TGTGCCAGCAGTCTCACAAGGGGGAACACTGAAGCTTTCTTT.

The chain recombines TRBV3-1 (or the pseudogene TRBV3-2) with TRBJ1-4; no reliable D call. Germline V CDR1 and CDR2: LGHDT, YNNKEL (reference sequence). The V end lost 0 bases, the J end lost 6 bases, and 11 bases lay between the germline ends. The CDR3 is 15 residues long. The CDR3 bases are TGTGCCAGCAGCCAAGATCCGGCAGCGGATGAAAAACTGTTTTTT. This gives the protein CASSQDPAADEKLFF.

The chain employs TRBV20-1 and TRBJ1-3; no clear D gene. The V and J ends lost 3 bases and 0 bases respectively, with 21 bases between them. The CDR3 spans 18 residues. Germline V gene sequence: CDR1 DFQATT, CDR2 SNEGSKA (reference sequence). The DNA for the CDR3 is TGCAGTGCTAGTAATAGTTACACCTACTCAAGCTCTGGAAACACCATATATTTT. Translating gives CSASNSYTYSSSGNTIYF.

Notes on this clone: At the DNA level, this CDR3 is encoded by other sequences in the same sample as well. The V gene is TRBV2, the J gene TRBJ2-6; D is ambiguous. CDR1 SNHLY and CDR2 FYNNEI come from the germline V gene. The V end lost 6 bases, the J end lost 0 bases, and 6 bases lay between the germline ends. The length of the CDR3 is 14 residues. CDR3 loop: CASRLGSGANVLTF. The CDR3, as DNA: TGTGCCAGCAGGCTAGGCTCTGGGGCCAACGTCCTGACTTTC.

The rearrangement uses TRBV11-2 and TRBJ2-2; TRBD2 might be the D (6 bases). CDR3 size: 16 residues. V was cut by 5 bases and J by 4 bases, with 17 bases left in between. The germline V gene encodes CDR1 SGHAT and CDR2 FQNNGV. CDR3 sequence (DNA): TGTGCCAGCAGCCCGCCGGGACTCCCCGGCACCGGGGAGCTGTTTTTT. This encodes CASSPPGLPGTGELFF.

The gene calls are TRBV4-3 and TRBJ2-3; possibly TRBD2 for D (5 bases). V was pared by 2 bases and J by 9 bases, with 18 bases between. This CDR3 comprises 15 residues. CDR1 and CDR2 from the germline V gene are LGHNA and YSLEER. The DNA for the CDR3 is TGCGCCAGCAGCCAAAAGGACTTCGGTCTAAAAACGCAGTATTTT. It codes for CASSQKDFGLKTQYF.

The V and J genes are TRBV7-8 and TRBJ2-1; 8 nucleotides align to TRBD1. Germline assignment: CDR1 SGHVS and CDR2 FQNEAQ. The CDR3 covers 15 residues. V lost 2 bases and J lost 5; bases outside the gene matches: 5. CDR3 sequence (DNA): TGTGCCAGCAGCTTACAGGGGGCGCCGGACAATGAGCAGTTCTTC. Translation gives CASSLQGAPDNEQFF. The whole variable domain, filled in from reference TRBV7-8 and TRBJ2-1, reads GAGVSQSPRYKVAKRGQDVALRCDPISGHVSLFWYQQALGQGPEFLTYFQNEAQLDKSGLPSDRFFAERPEGSVSTLKIQRTQQEDSAVYLCASSLQGAPDNEQFFGPGTRLTVL.

DNA of the CDR3: TGTGCCTGGAGTGTACTAGGAGAAACTGAAGCTTTCTTT. This codes for CAWSVLGETEAFF. V usage is TRBV30 and J usage is TRBJ1-1; unclear D gene. The CDR3 runs 13 residues. Germline V gene sequence: CDR1 GTSNPN, CDR2 SVGIG (reference sequence). V lost 0 bases and J 5 bases, leaving 10 bases between the germline ends. The full variable domain, with the rest looked up from reference TRBV30 and TRBJ1-1, is SQTIHQWPATLVQPVGSPLSLECTVEGTSNPNLYWYRQAAGRGLQLLFYSVGIGQISSEVPQNLSASRPQDRQFILSSKKLLLSDSGFYLCAWSVLGETEAFFGQGTRLTVV.

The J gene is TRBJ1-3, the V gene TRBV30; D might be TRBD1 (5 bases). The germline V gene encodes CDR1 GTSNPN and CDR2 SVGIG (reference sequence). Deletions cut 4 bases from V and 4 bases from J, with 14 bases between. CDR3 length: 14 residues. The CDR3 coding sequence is TGTGCCTGGACTGCCTCGGGACGAGGAAACACCATATATTTT. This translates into CAWTASGRGNTIYF. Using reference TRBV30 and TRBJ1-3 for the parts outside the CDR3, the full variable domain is SQTIHQWPATLVQPVGSPLSLECTVEGTSNPNLYWYRQAAGRGLQLLFYSVGIGQISSEVPQNLSASRPQDRQFILSSKKLLLSDSGFYLCAWTASGRGNTIYFGEGSWLTVV.

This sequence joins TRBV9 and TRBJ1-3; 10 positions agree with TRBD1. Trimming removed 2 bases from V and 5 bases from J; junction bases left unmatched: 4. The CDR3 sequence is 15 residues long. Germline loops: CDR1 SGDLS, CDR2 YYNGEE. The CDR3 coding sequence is TGTGCCAGCAGCGTGGGGGACAGGGGTAGAAACACCATATATTTT. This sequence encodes CASSVGDRGRNTIYF.

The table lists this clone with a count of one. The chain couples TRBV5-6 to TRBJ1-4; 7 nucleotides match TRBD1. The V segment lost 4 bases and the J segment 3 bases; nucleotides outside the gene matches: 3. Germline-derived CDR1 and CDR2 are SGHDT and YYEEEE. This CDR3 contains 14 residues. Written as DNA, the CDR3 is TGTGCCAGCAGCATGGGACAGCCTAATGAAAAACTGTTTTTT. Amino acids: CASSMGQPNEKLFF.

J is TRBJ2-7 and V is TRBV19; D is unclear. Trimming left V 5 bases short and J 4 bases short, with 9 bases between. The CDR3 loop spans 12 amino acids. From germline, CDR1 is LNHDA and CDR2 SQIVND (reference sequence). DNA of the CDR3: TGTGCCAGTAGTTCTTGGGATTACGAGCAGTACTTC. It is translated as CASSSWDYEQYF.